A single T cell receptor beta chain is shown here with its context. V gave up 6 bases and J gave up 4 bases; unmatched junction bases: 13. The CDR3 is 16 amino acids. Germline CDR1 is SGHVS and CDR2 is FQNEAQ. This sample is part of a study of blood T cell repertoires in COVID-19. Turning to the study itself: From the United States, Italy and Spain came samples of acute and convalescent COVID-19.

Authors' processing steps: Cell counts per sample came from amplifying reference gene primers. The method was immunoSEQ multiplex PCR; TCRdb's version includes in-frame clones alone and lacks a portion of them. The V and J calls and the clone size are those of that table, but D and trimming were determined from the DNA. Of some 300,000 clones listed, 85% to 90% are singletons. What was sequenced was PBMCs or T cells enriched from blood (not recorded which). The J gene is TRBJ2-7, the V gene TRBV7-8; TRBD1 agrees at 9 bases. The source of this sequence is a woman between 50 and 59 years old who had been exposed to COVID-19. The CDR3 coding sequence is TGTGCCAGCAGGGGGGGGGACAGGGAGTTTCGATACGAGCAGTACTTC. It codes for CASRGGDREFRYEQYF.